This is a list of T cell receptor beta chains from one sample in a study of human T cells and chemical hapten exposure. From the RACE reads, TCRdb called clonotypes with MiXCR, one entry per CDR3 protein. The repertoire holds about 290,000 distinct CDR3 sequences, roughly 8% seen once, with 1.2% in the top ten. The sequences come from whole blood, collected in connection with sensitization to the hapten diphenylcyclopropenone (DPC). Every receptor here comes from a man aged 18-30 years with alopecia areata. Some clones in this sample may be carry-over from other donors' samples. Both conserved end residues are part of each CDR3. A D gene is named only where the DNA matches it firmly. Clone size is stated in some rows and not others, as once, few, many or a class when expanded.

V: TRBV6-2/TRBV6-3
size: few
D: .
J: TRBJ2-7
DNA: TGTGCCAGCAGTTACGATACATTAAAGGGCGAGCAGTACTTC
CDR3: CASSYDTLKGEQYF

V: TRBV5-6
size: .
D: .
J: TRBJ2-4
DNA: TGTGCCAGCAGCCCACCGGGAGCGGCCCTAGCCAAAAACATTCAGTACTTC
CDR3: CASSPPGAALAKNIQYF

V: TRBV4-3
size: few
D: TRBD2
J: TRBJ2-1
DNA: TGCGCCAGCAGCCTGCAGACTAGCGCAGAATACAATGAGCAGTTCTTC
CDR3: CASSLQTSAEYNEQFF

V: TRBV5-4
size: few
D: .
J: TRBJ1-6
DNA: TGTGCCAGCAGCCCAAGGGGGGGGCCGGCATCACCCCTCCACTTT
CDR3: CASSPRGGPASPLHF

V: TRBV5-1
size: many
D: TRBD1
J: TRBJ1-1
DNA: TGCGCCAGCAGCTCAGACAGGGTGACTGAAGCTTTCTTT
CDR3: CASSSDRVTEAFF

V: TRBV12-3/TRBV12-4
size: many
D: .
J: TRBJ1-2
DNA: TGTGCCAGCACCCCCCGGGGGCTGGGTCAGTATGGCTACACCTTC
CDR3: CASTPRGLGQYGYTF

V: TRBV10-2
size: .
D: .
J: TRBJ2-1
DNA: TGCGCCAGCAGATCTGCAGGGATCTACAATGAGCAGTTCTTC
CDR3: CASRSAGIYNEQFF

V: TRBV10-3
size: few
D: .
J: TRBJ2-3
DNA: TGTGCCATCGGAGGCACAGATACGCAGTATTTT
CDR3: CAIGGTDTQYF

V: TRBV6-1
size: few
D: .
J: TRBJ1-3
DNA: TGTGCCAGCAGTGTTAGTGGGGTCACAGGGTCCTCTGGAAACACCATATATTTT
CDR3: CASSVSGVTGSSGNTIYF

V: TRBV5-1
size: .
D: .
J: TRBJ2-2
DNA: TGCGCCAGCAGCTTGTCCGCAGGGGCGAACACCGGGGAGCTGTTTTTT
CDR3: CASSLSAGANTGELFF

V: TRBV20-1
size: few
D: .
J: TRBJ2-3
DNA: TGCAGTGCTAGAGATCCAGGGACCACAGATACGCAGTATTTT
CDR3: CSARDPGTTDTQYF

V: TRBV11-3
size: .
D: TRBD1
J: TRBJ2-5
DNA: TGTGCCAGCAGCGAAACAGGGGGCAGTCAAGAGACCCAGTACTTC
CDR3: CASSETGGSQETQYF

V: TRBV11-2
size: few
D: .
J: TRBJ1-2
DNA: TGTGCCAGCAGCCAGGGATTTAACTATGGCTACACCTTC
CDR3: CASSQGFNYGYTF

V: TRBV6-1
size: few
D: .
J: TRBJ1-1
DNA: TGTGCCAGCAGTGATGTTCGGTTCCGCTATGAAGCTTTCTTT
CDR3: CASSDVRFRYEAFF

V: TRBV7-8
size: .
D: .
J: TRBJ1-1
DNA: TGTGCCAGCAGCTTAGTTGGCAGGAACACTGAAGCTTTCTTT
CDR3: CASSLVGRNTEAFF

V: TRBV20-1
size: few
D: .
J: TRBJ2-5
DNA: TGCAGTGGTAAGGGTCTGGAGACCCAGTACTTC
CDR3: CSGKGLETQYF

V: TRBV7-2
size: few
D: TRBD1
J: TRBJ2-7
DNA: TGTGCCAGCAGCTCGGTCGGGACAGGGAGCTACGAGCAGTACTTC
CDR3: CASSSVGTGSYEQYF

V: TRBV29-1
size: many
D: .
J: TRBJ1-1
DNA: TGCAGCGTAGGGGACGGACGGAACACTGAAGCTTTCTTT
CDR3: CSVGDGRNTEAFF

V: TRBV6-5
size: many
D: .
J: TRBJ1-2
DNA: TGTGCCAGCTTAGGGACTGGTGGCTACACCTTC
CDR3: CASLGTGGYTF

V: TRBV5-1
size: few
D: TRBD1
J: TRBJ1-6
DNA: TGCGCCAGCAGCGTTCCGGGACAGGGTACACCCCTCCACTTT
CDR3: CASSVPGQGTPLHF

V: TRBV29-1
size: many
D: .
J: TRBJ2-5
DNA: TGCAGCGCCTCAGGCCGATACCAAGAGACCCAGTACTTC
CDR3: CSASGRYQETQYF

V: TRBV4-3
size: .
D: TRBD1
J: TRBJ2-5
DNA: TGCGCCAGCAGCCAATATACCGGGACAGGCCAAGAGACCCAGTACTTC
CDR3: CASSQYTGTGQETQYF

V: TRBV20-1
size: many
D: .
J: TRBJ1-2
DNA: TGCAGTGCTAGGGCAGGAGGGACCCATGGCTACACCTTC
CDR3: CSARAGGTHGYTF

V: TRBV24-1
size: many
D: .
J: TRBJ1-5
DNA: TGTGCCACCAGTGATCCCCCACGGTTCTCTACGAAGGGCAATCAGCCCCAGCATTTT
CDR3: CATSDPPRFSTKGNQPQHF

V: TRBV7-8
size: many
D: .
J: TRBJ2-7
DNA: TGTGCCAGCAGCTTAGTCGACGAGCAGTACTTC
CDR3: CASSLVDEQYF

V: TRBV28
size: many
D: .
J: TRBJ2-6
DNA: TGTGCCAGCAGTTCCCTCAGGAGGGCTGGGGCCAACGTCCTGACTTTC
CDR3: CASSSLRRAGANVLTF

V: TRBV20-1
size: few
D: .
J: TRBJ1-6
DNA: TGCAGTGCTAGAGACGGTGTCTATAATTCACCCCTCCACTTT
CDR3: CSARDGVYNSPLHF

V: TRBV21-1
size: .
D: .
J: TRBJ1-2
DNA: TGTGCCAGCAGCAAGGGACAGGGGGCGATCTCTAACTATGGCTACACCTTC
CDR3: CASSKGQGAISNYGYTF

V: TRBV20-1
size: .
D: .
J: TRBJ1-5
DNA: TGCAGTGCTAGCGCCGGGAATCAGCCCCAGCATTTT
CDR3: CSASAGNQPQHF

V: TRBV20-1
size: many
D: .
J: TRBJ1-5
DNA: TGCAGTGCCACCGCGGGGCTGAATCAGCCCCAGCATTTT
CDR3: CSATAGLNQPQHF

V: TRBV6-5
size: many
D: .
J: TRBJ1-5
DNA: TGTGCCAGCCGGTCCTTCAGCAATCAGCCCCAGCATTTT
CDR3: CASRSFSNQPQHF